This note documents a single T cell receptor beta chain sequence. The V gene's germline CDR1 is LGHNT and CDR2 FRNRAP. V lost 0 bases to trimming and J lost 0 bases; unmatched junction nucleotides: 10. CDR3 length: 18 residues. The data derive from a study of shared T cell receptors in the human thymus. The method was immunoSEQ multiplex PCR; TCRdb's version includes in-frame clones alone and lacks a portion of them. The repertoire holds 500,000 to 750,000 clones, 85% to 90% seen once, with 0.0095% to 0.013% in the top ten. The same data also went into a second study, on human thymus T cells. That study adds: Obtained as resections during corrective heart surgery, the thymus tissue was then studied. Use of V and J genes seemed skewed within the thymic and blood repertoires.

This chain joins TRBV12-5 and TRBJ2-7; 8 nucleotides match TRBD2. Sequencing used thymocytes. The source of this sequence is a boy under two years old with a congenital heart defect. In DNA, the CDR3 is TGTGCTAGTGGTTTGGTAAGCACTAGCGGAAATAGCTCCTACGAGCAGTACTTC. Its translation: CASGLVSTSGNSSYEQYF.